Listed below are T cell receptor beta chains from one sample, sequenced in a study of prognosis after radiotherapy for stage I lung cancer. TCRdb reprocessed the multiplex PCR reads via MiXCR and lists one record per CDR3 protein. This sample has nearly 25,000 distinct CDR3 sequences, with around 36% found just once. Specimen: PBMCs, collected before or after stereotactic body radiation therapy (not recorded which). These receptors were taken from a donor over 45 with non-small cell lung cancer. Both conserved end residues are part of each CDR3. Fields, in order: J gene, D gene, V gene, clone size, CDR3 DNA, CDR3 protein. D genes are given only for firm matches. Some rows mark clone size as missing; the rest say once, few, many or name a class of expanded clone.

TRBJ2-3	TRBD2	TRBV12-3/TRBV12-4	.	TGTGCCAGCAGCGAGTGGATGGGCGGGAGGGACGGGGATACGCAGTATTTT	CASSEWMGGRDGDTQYF
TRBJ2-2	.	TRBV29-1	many	TGCAGCGTTGAAGATGTGGGGACCGGGGAGCTGTTTTTT	CSVEDVGTGELFF
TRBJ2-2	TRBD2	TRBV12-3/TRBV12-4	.	TGTGCCAGCAGCTCCGGGACTAGCGGGAGTGATGGGGAGCTGTTTTTT	CASSSGTSGSDGELFF
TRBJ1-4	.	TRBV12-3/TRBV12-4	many	TGTGCCAGCAGCCCAGGGGTAGAGAATGAAAAACTGTTTTTT	CASSPGVENEKLFF
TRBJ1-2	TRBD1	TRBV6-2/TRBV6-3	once	TGTGCCAGCATAAAACAGGGGACAGGTATAGGCTACACCTTC	CASIKQGTGIGYTF
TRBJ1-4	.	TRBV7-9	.	TGTGCCAGTGGACTGGTACAGATAAATGAAAAACTGTTTTTT	CASGLVQINEKLFF
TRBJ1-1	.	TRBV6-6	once	TGTGCCAGCAGTTACTCGGCGGGGAGGGTCAACACTGAAGCTTTCTTT	CASSYSAGRVNTEAFF
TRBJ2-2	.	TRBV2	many	TGTGCCAGCAGTGAACTAGCGCCGAACACCGGGGAGCTGTTTTTT	CASSELAPNTGELFF
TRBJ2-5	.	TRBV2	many	TGTGCCAGCAGTGATCGGGACCAAGAGACCCAGTACTTC	CASSDRDQETQYF
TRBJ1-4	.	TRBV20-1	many	TGCAGTGCTAGAGATGGGACCTCAACTAATGAAAAACTGTTTTTT	CSARDGTSTNEKLFF
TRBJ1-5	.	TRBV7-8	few	TGTGCCAGCAGCTTAGTCTTTGGGACAAATAATCAGCCCCAGCATTTT	CASSLVFGTNNQPQHF
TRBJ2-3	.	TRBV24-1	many	TGTGCCACCAGTGACCCTAGTAATACAGATACGCAGTATTTT	CATSDPSNTDTQYF
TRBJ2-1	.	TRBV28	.	TGTGCCAGCAAGGGCGGCCAGCATGAGCAGTTCTTC	CASKGGQHEQFF
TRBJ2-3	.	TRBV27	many	TGTGCCAGCAGTTTACTCGGTACAGATACGCAGTATTTT	CASSLLGTDTQYF
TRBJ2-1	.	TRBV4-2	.	TGTGCCAGCAGCCAAGTCGCTGAGCAGTTCTTC	CASSQVAEQFF
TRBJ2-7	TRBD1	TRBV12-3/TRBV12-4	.	TGTGCCAGCAGACGGACAGGCTACGAGCAGTACTTC	CASRRTGYEQYF
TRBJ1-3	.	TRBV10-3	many	TGTGCCATCAGTGTTCCGACTGGCACCACCATATATTTT	CAISVPTGTTIYF
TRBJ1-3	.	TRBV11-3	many	TGTGCCAGCAGCTTAGATCCGGGACGGGGCTCTGGAAACACCATATATTTT	CASSLDPGRGSGNTIYF
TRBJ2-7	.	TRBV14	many	TGTGCCAGCAGCCAAGATTGGGCCGGCTCCTACGAGCAGTACTTC	CASSQDWAGSYEQYF
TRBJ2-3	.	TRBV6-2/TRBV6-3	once	TGTGCCAGCAGGAGACTAGAGCGCACAGATACGCAGTATTTT	CASRRLERTDTQYF
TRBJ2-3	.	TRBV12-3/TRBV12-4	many	TGTGCCAGCAGGTCAACACTAACAGATACGCAGTATTTT	CASRSTLTDTQYF
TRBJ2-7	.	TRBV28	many	TGTGCCAGCAGCCAGGTGGGCACCTCCTACGAGCAGTACTTC	CASSQVGTSYEQYF